The clone carrying this TCR beta chain appeared a few times. Its specificity is unknown. The CDR3 spans 12 residues. Germline V lookup: CDR1 DFQATT, CDR2 SNEGSKA (reference sequence). V lost 1 base and J 1 base, leaving 4 bases between the germline ends. The sample belongs to a study of blood T cells in healthy people across ages. Study conclusions and caveats: Observed TCR beta diversity per million T cells went down as age went up. This fall followed a roughly linear course with age.

The authors drew around 11 milliliters of peripheral blood from each donor. Together with a sample-barcoded 5' primer, a J-beta primer mix was included in a second PCR lasting about 7 to 11 cycles. TCRdb re-called the 5' RACE reads through MiXCR, storing one row per CDR3 protein. The table records roughly 800,000 distinct CDR3 sequences, roughly 60% of them present only once. The receptor's source is a man aged 30 to 45 in good health. The rearrangement joins TRBV20-1 to TRBJ2-5; D is unclear. Sequencing was done on a sample of blood. CDR3 in amino acids: CSARARQETQYF. The DNA for the CDR3 is TGCAGTGCTAGAGCACGCCAAGAGACCCAGTACTTC.